This is a list of T cell receptor beta chains from one sample in a study of graft-versus-host responses after intestinal transplantation. The antigens these receptors bind are not known. Sequencing was performed with immunoSEQ multiplex PCR; in TCRdb, only in-frame clones are kept and a portion is missing. The table records approximately 99,000 clones, 91% of them present only once. This specimen consisted of unstimulated CD4+ T cells sorted from spleen or lymph node cells, obtained before transplant. The receptors were sampled from a human donor who was the organ donor for an intestinal transplant. The CDR3 runs from the conserved cysteine through the conserved F or W. The D gene is left open where the match is weak. A clone size is listed for some rows: how often the clone was seen (once, few, many), or a class if it is expanded.

d_call j_call clone_size v_call cdr3_nt cdr3_aa
. TRBJ2-5 . TRBV19 TGTGCCAGTAGTATCCTCGGGGAGACCCAGTACTTC CASSILGETQYF
TRBD2 TRBJ2-1 . TRBV27 TGTGCCAGCAGTTTACCGGGGGGGCCTAACAATGAGCAGTTCTTC CASSLPGGPNNEQFF
. TRBJ1-2 . TRBV6-5 TGTGCCAGCGGTACGGGAAACTATGGCTACACCTTC CASGTGNYGYTF
TRBD1 TRBJ2-2 . TRBV11-2 TGTGCCAGCAGCAACCCGTGGACAGGGGGCAAAGGAACCGGGGAGCTGTTTTTT CASSNPWTGGKGTGELFF
TRBD1 TRBJ1-3 . TRBV25-1 TGTGCCAGCAGTCAGGCCGGGACAGGGGGTGGAAACACCATATATTTT CASSQAGTGGGNTIYF
TRBD1 TRBJ1-6 . TRBV4-3 TGCGCCAGCAGCTGGACAGGGGCGAATTCACCCCTCCACTTT CASSWTGANSPLHF
. TRBJ2-3 once TRBV5-1 TGCGCCAGCAGCTTTTCCGTAAGCACAGATACGCAGTATTTT CASSFSVSTDTQYF
. TRBJ2-1 . TRBV11-3 TGTGCCAGCAGCTCGACAGGCCTGCCCTACAATGAGCAGTTCTTC CASSSTGLPYNEQFF
TRBD1 TRBJ2-7 . TRBV27 TGTGCCAGCAGTGAGGGGACAGGCCCCCTCTACGAGCAGTACTTC CASSEGTGPLYEQYF
. TRBJ2-3 . TRBV5-4 TGTGCCAGCAGCTTGGGCTTTCTAGCGACAGATACGCAGTATTTT CASSLGFLATDTQYF
. TRBJ1-4 . TRBV7-2 TGTGCCAGCAGCCCTCTAGGCCGCCTTAATGAAAAACTGTTTTTT CASSPLGRLNEKLFF
. TRBJ2-3 . TRBV10-3 TGTGCCATCAGTGAGTTGAGCCTGGGCGGGGCCGGCACAGATACGCAGTATTTT CAISELSLGGAGTDTQYF
. TRBJ2-1 . TRBV9 TGTGCCAGCAGCCAGGTAGGCAATGAGCAGTTCTTC CASSQVGNEQFF
. TRBJ1-1 once TRBV6-1 TGTGCCAGCATACCTTGGGGGGGGCGCGGGACTGAAGCTTTCTTT CASIPWGGRGTEAFF
TRBD2 TRBJ2-2 once TRBV7-2 TGTGCCAGCAGCTTAGGGGGGGGTAGGGCTTTCGCGAACACCGGGGAGCTGTTTTTT CASSLGGGRAFANTGELFF
. TRBJ2-5 . TRBV4-2 TGTGCCAGCAGCCCGGGTAACAGGGTGGCAGAGACCCAGTACTTC CASSPGNRVAETQYF
. TRBJ1-4 . TRBV19 TGTGCCAGTAGTATACAGAGGCTTAATGAAAAACTGTTTTTT CASSIQRLNEKLFF
. TRBJ2-2 . TRBV2 TGTGCCAGCAGCGCCGAGGGGAGGAACGGGGAGCTGTTTTTT CASSAEGRNGELFF
TRBD2 TRBJ2-3 . TRBV7-6 TGTGCCAGTACAGGACTAGCGGGGGGGTCTGGCACAGATACGCAGTATTTT CASTGLAGGSGTDTQYF
TRBD1 TRBJ2-1 few TRBV4-3 TGCGCCAGCAGCCAAGACGCTTACCAGGGGGCTAACTACAATGAGCAGTTCTTC CASSQDAYQGANYNEQFF
TRBD1 TRBJ1-2 . TRBV7-2 TGTGCCAGCAGCTCCCCCTCCCCCGGGACAGGGGGCGCAGGTGGTGGCTACACCTTC CASSSPSPGTGGAGGGYTF
. TRBJ2-1 once TRBV7-2 TGTGCCAGCAGCTTAGTGCGGGTTACCAATGAGCAGTTCTTC CASSLVRVTNEQFF
TRBD1 TRBJ1-2 . TRBV7-2 TGTGCCAGCAGCGGCGGACAGGGAATTAACTATGGCTACACCTTC CASSGGQGINYGYTF
. TRBJ2-6 . TRBV28 TGTGCCAGCAGCCCCGCGATCTCTGGGGCCAACGTCCTGACTTTC CASSPAISGANVLTF
. TRBJ1-5 . TRBV9 TGTGCCAGCAGCGAGACTCACAAGGGAGTTACTAGCAATCAGCCCCAGCATTTT CASSETHKGVTSNQPQHF
TRBD1 TRBJ1-1 . TRBV25-1 TGTGCCAGCAGTGAATTAGTGGGACAGGGGAGGAGGACTGAAGCTTTCTTT CASSELVGQGRRTEAFF
. TRBJ1-5 . TRBV10-3 TGTGCCATCAGTGATGTGGGGGCTCAGCCCCAGCATTTT CAISDVGAQPQHF
TRBD2 TRBJ2-1 . TRBV4-2 TGTGCCAGCAGCCAAGTAGGTAGCGGGGGGAGAAATGAGCAGTTCTTC CASSQVGSGGRNEQFF
TRBD2 TRBJ2-3 . TRBV14 TGTGCCAGCAGCCAAGGTCCCTCGACTAGCGTTCGCACAGATACGCAGTATTTT CASSQGPSTSVRTDTQYF
. TRBJ2-2 . TRBV23-1 TGCGCCAGCAGTCAATGGGCGAGGGCCGCGAACACCGGGGAGCTGTTTTTT CASSQWARAANTGELFF
. TRBJ1-1 . TRBV29-1 TGCAGCGTGGACTTAACAGGGCTCATGAACACTGAAGCTTTCTTT CSVDLTGLMNTEAFF
. TRBJ2-3 . TRBV6-5 TGTGCCAGCAGGAAGCGGCCCACAGATACGCAGTATTTT CASRKRPTDTQYF
TRBD1 TRBJ2-7 once TRBV18 TGTGCCAGCTCAGGCGATAGACAGGGATTATACTTC CASSGDRQGLYF
. TRBJ2-7 . TRBV27 TGTGCCAGCAGTTACAGCCCCGGCTCCTACGAGCAGTACTTC CASSYSPGSYEQYF
TRBD2 TRBJ2-3 . TRBV7-3 TGTGCCAGCAGCTTAGCGGGGGGGCGCACAGATACGCAGTATTTT CASSLAGGRTDTQYF
TRBD1 TRBJ1-5 . TRBV27 TGTGCCAGCAGTTCCCGACAGGGATTATGGAATCAGCCCCAGCATTTT CASSSRQGLWNQPQHF
. TRBJ1-4 once TRBV5-7 TGTGCCAGCAGCTTCGCGGACGGGAGGGCTAATGAAAAACTGTTTTTT CASSFADGRANEKLFF
TRBD2 TRBJ2-1 . TRBV5-4 TGTGCCAGCAGCCGGACTAGCTCCTACAATGAGCAGTTCTTC CASSRTSSYNEQFF
. TRBJ1-2 . TRBV15 TGTGCCACCAGCAGAGATAACAGGGTCCAGGGCTACACCTTC CATSRDNRVQGYTF
. TRBJ2-2 few TRBV10-3 TGTGCCATCAAACAGGGCCACACCGGGGAGCTGTTTTTT CAIKQGHTGELFF
TRBD1 TRBJ2-7 . TRBV28 TGTGCCAGCAGCCCCCCACGGGGACAGGGGGTATACGAGCAGTACTTC CASSPPRGQGVYEQYF
TRBD2 TRBJ2-3 . TRBV9 TGTGCCAGCAGCCTAGCGGGGGGGCCGCGCGGCACAGATACGCAGTATTTT CASSLAGGPRGTDTQYF
TRBD2 TRBJ2-2 . TRBV2 TGTGCCAGCAGTGCGGGACTAGCCGCCGGGGAGCTGTTTTTT CASSAGLAAGELFF
. TRBJ1-3 . TRBV4-1 TGCGCCAGCAGCCAAGAACTGACGGGTCCAGCTGGAAACACCATATATTTT CASSQELTGPAGNTIYF
. TRBJ2-7 . TRBV29-1 TGCAGCGTCTCCAGCGCGGCGAGGACCTACGAGCAGTACTTC CSVSSAARTYEQYF
TRBD2 TRBJ2-1 . TRBV11-2 TGTGCCAGCAGCTCAACGGCGGGGGTATACAATGAGCAGTTCTTC CASSSTAGVYNEQFF